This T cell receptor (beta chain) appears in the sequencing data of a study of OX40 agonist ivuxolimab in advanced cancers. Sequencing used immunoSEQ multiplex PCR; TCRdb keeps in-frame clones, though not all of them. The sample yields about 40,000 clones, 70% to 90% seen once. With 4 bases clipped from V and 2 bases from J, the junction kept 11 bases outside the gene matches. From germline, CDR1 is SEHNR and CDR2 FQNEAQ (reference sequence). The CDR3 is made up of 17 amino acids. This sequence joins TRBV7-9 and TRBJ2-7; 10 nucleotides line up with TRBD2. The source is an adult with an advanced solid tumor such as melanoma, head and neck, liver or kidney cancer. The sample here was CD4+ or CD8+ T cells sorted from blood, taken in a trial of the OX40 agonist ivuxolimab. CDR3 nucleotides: TGTGCCAGCAGCTCCCCGGGGGTAGCGGGAGGACCCTACGAGCAGTACTTC. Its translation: CASSSPGVAGGPYEQYF.